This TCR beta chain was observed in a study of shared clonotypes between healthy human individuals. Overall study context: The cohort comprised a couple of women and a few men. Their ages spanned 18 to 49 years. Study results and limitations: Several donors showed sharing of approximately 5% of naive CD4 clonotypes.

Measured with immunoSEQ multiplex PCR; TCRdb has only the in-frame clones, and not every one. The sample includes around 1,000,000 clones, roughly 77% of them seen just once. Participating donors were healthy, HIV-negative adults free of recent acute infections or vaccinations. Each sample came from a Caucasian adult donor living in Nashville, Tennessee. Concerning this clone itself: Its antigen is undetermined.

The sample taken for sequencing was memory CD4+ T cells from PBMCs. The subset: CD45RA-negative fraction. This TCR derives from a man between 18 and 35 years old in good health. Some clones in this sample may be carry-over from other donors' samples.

CDR3 sequence (DNA): TGTGCCAGCAGATCTACAGGGTTATACACTGAAGCTTTCTTT. Its protein product is CASRSTGLYTEAFF. The chain uses TRBV6-5 and TRBJ1-1; tentatively, D is TRBD1 (6 bases). CDR1 and CDR2 from the germline V gene are MNHEY and SVGAGI. The V end was cut by 6 bases, the J end by 3 bases, with 14 bases between. The CDR3 loop spans 14 amino acids.